This section outlines one T cell receptor beta chain sequence together with its context. The antigen is unknown. This specimen comes from a study of shared clonotypes between healthy human individuals. Regarding the study as a whole: Sorted-subset samples were not fully sequenced, rarefaction indicated.

Measured with immunoSEQ multiplex PCR; TCRdb has only the in-frame clones, and not every one. The sample has roughly 2,000,000 clones, about 95% seen once; the top ten hold less than 1.5%. This CDR3 is 15 amino acids long. The V end was cut by 4 bases, the J end by 1 base, with 14 bases between. Germline V gene data show CDR1 as SGDLS and CDR2 as YYNGEE. Naive CD8 populations comprised CD45RO-negative cells positively selected for CCR7, excluding terminally differentiated effector memory CD45RA+ cells. Sample: naive CD8+ T cells sorted from blood. The chain is built from TRBV9 and TRBJ1-1; unclear D gene. This clonotype originated in a man between 18 and 35 years old in good health. The CDR3 DNA reads as TGTGCCAGCAGCCTAAAGATGGAAGGGAACACTGAAGCTTTCTTT. Translating gives CASSLKMEGNTEAFF.